This TCR beta chain is drawn from a study of control samples from healthy donors and cancer patients. TCRdb's table, derived via immunoSEQ multiplex PCR, lists solely in-frame clones and lacks some. The sample records 120,000 or so clones, roughly 90% being singletons. V was shortened by 1 base and J by 2 bases, with 12 bases between the two germline ends. Germline V gene data show CDR1 as SGHVS and CDR2 as FNYEAQ. The CDR3 contains 15 residues. The sequenced sample consisted of blood. The TCR originated in a woman aged 18-35 years in good health. The chain carries TRBV7-6 and TRBJ2-7, with D possibly TRBD2 on 5 matching bases. In DNA, the CDR3 is TGTGCCAGCAGCTTAGAAAGTGAGGGTACCTACGAGCAGTACTTC. Translation gives CASSLESEGTYEQYF.